This TCR beta chain is from a study of cytomegalovirus exposure and HLA in healthy donors. Findings of the study overall: Altogether, about 160 TCR beta chains were recorded as cytomegalovirus-associated.

For this clone: As yet, its antigen is unknown.

Though nominally healthy at sampling, donors likely had unrecorded immune exposures. This CDR3 contains 12 residues. Trimming removed 8 bases from V and 3 bases from J, with 7 bases in between. Looked up from germline, CDR1 is SGHTA and CDR2 is FQGNSA. The PCR was carried out with 60 Vbeta primers and 13 Jbeta primers. TCRdb keeps only in-frame clones here, not all; method: immunoSEQ multiplex PCR. This sample has around 160,000 clones, with roughly 80% found just once. This receptor was obtained from a male donor in good health and CMV-seropositive. The sequencing sample was made of PBMCs. The chain recombines TRBV7-2 with TRBJ2-2, with D unresolved. The CDR3 nucleotides are TGTGCCAGCGCTGAGTACACCGGGGAGCTGTTTTTT. It encodes CASAEYTGELFF.